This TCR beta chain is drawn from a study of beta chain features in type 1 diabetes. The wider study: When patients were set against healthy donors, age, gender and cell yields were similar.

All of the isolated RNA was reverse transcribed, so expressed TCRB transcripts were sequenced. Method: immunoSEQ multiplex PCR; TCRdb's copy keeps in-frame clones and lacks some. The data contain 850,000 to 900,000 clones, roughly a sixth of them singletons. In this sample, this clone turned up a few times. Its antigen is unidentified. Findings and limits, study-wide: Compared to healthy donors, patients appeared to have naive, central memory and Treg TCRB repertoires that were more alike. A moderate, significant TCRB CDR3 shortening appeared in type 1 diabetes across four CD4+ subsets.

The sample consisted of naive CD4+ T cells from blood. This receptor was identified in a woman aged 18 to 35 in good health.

In DNA form, the CDR3 reads TGTGCCAGCAGCCGCGGCGCGGGGGCCTACACCTTC. Translation: CASSRGAGAYTF. This chain joins TRBV7-9 and TRBJ1-2; the D gene is possibly TRBD1 (6 bases). Germline V CDR1 and CDR2: SEHNR, FQNEAQ (reference sequence). The CDR3 length is 12 residues. Trimming took 5 bases from V and 10 from J, leaving 14 bases between them.